This TCR beta chain was captured by sequencing in a study of T cell repertoires in ileal Crohn's disease. Study-wide context: About half received postoperative treatment, around 10 with thiopurines and roughly 20 anti-TNF.

The germline V gene encodes CDR1 MNHEY and CDR2 SMNVEV (reference sequence). The J segment lost 0 bases and the V segment lost 6 bases, leaving 8 bases of the junction unmatched. The CDR3 totals 15 residues. Assay used: immunoSEQ multiplex PCR; TCRdb lists only in-frame clones, some missing. The sample includes around 14,000 clones, about 78% seen only once; the top ten take around 20%. Points on this clone: Its antigen remains unknown.

Points from the study as a whole: Clonal expansions were more frequent in active smokers than non-smokers at surgery.

Material for sequencing was ileal tissue. The clonotype comes from an adult with Crohn's disease. The chain joins TRBV27 to TRBJ2-7, with 7 bases fitting TRBD2. The CDR3 here is CASRYRLASSYEQYF. CDR3 bases: TGTGCCAGCAGGTATAGACTAGCTAGCTCCTACGAGCAGTACTTC.